In its sample, the clone carrying this TCR beta chain is medium-sized. Naive CD8 T cells were sorted as CD8+CD4-CCR7+CD45RA+. The record originates from a study of molecular identifiers for immune sequencing clone quantification. The wider study: In replicates, the authors split RNA from approximately 22,000 or 94,000 naive CD8 cells five ways and sequenced four.

This CDR3 contains 14 residues. Trimming pared 6 bases from V and 0 bases from J, leaving 6 bases between. TCRdb re-analysed the PCR reads in MiXCR, keeping a single row per CDR3 protein. The repertoire holds roughly 40,000 distinct CDR3 sequences, less than 20% seen once, with 7% to 9% in the top ten. Source material: naive CD8+ T cells from blood, with Jurkat cell RNA spiked in. Sample subset: FACS-sorted CD8+CD4-CCR7+CD45RA+ naive T cells. This TCR came from a human donor in good health. Some libraries in this study had Jurkat cell RNA spiked in. The V call is TRBV12-3 or TRBV12-4, the J call TRBJ2-6; D not certain. DNA for the CDR3: TGTGCCAGCAGATGGGACTCTGGGGCCAACGTCCTGACTTTC. This codes for CASRWDSGANVLTF.